These T cell receptor beta chains were read from a single sample in a study of cytotoxic CD8 clonotypes in ibrutinib-treated CLL. Produced via immunoSEQ multiplex PCR; TCRdb's table is partial and in-frame only. The sample lists roughly 11,000 clones, about 81% occurring once. The starting material was PBMCs, obtained at disease progression, from a patient treated with ibrutinib. The receptors were sampled from a human donor with chronic lymphocytic leukemia. The CDR3 runs from the conserved cysteine through the conserved F or W. Fields, in order: V gene, D gene, J gene, clone size, CDR3 protein, CDR3 DNA. D genes are given only for firm matches. Clone size is stated in some rows and not others, as once, few, many or a class when expanded.

TRBV7-3	.	TRBJ2-5	.	CASSLVPGETQYF	TGTGCCAGCAGCTTAGTCCCCGGCGAGACCCAGTACTTC
TRBV29-1	.	TRBJ1-1	.	CSVEDVASGDTEAFF	TGCAGCGTTGAAGATGTGGCCTCAGGGGACACTGAAGCTTTCTTT
TRBV4-2	TRBD1	TRBJ2-1	.	CASSQVYRGSYNEQFF	TGTGCCAGCAGCCAAGTTTACAGGGGCTCCTACAATGAGCAGTTCTTC
TRBV27	TRBD1	TRBJ1-1	.	CASSLEGASEAFF	TGTGCCAGCAGTTTGGAGGGGGCATCGGAAGCTTTCTTT
TRBV30	.	TRBJ1-5	.	CAWSVREEQPQHF	TGTGCCTGGAGTGTACGGGAGGAACAGCCCCAGCATTTT
TRBV28	.	TRBJ1-3	.	CASREETGSGNTIYF	TGTGCCAGCAGGGAAGAAACAGGCTCTGGAAACACCATATATTTT
TRBV29-1	.	TRBJ2-1	.	CSVEIAGSSYNEQFF	TGCAGCGTTGAAATTGCGGGAAGCTCCTACAATGAGCAGTTCTTC
TRBV28	.	TRBJ2-7	once	CASSGTPRGGEQYF	TGTGCCAGCAGTGGGACTCCCCGAGGAGGGGAGCAGTACTTC
TRBV7-3	TRBD2	TRBJ2-5	.	CASSSFSGNQPQETQYF	TGTGCCAGCAGCTCTTTTAGCGGGAACCAACCTCAAGAGACCCAGTACTTC
TRBV14	TRBD2	TRBJ2-1	.	CASSSRGAGGPIFYNEQFF	TGTGCCAGCAGCTCCCGGGGAGCGGGAGGACCTATATTCTACAATGAGCAGTTCTTC
TRBV10-3	.	TRBJ2-1	.	CAISLASYNEQFF	TGTGCCATCAGTCTAGCGTCCTACAATGAGCAGTTCTTC
TRBV9	.	TRBJ1-4	.	CASSVAEGLGEKLFF	TGTGCCAGCAGCGTAGCGGAGGGTTTGGGTGAAAAACTGTTTTTT
TRBV6-1	TRBD1	TRBJ2-7	.	CASSAGGPSYEQYF	TGTGCCAGCAGTGCAGGGGGCCCGTCCTACGAGCAGTACTTC
TRBV5-1	TRBD1	TRBJ1-1	.	CASSPWTGNTEAFF	TGCGCCAGCAGCCCATGGACAGGGAACACTGAAGCTTTCTTT
TRBV7-9	TRBD1	TRBJ2-3	.	CASTNRGSSTDTQYF	TGTGCCAGCACTAACAGGGGATCGAGCACAGATACGCAGTATTTT
TRBV7-2	.	TRBJ1-3	once	CASSRWTSGNTIYF	TGTGCCAGCAGCCGTTGGACGTCTGGAAACACCATATATTTT
TRBV9	.	TRBJ2-3	.	CASSSDPSRSVDTDTQYF	TGTGCCAGCAGCTCCGATCCCTCCCGGTCGGTGGACACAGATACGCAGTATTTT
TRBV28	TRBD1	TRBJ1-1	.	CASSNLGQGGTEAFF	TGTGCCAGCAGTAACCTGGGACAGGGGGGTACTGAAGCTTTCTTT
TRBV5-1	.	TRBJ2-6	.	CASSFGPGGSGANVLTF	TGCGCCAGCAGCTTTGGACCCGGGGGCTCTGGGGCCAACGTCCTGACTTTC
TRBV5-1	.	TRBJ2-5	.	CASRGQETQYF	TGCGCCAGCAGGGGACAAGAGACCCAGTACTTC
TRBV28	.	TRBJ2-7	.	CASTTTADEQYF	TGTGCCAGCACCACTACCGCGGACGAGCAGTACTTC
TRBV7-9	TRBD2	TRBJ2-1	.	CASSLGGRDYNEQFF	TGTGCCAGCAGCTTAGGCGGGAGAGACTACAATGAGCAGTTCTTC
TRBV5-5	.	TRBJ1-5	.	CASSLGAGAQPQHF	TGTGCCAGCAGCTTGGGGGCAGGGGCCCAGCCCCAGCATTTT
TRBV28	.	TRBJ1-2	.	CASSLGVGYGYTF	TGTGCCAGCAGTTTGGGGGTTGGGTATGGCTACACCTTC
TRBV11-2	.	TRBJ2-5	.	CASSLDGFGTQYF	TGTGCCAGCAGCTTAGATGGGTTTGGGACCCAGTACTTC
TRBV6-5	.	TRBJ2-3	.	CASRPDPSTDTQYF	TGTGCCAGCAGACCCGACCCTAGCACAGATACGCAGTATTTT
TRBV11-2	TRBD1	TRBJ2-2	once	CASSPLWAGGGGGELFF	TGTGCCAGCAGCCCACTTTGGGCAGGGGGCGGCGGCGGGGAGCTGTTTTTT
TRBV13	.	TRBJ2-7	.	CASSLRGGSYEQYF	TGTGCCAGCAGCTTAAGGGGGGGCTCCTACGAGCAGTACTTC
TRBV28	TRBD1	TRBJ1-2	.	CASSLSSPDRGYGYTF	TGTGCCAGCAGTTTATCTTCCCCGGACAGGGGCTATGGCTACACCTTC
TRBV18	.	TRBJ2-2	once	CASSAEAGELFF	TGTGCCAGCTCTGCGGAGGCCGGGGAGCTGTTTTTT
TRBV6-1	.	TRBJ2-3	.	CASSERSGRTDTQYF	TGTGCCAGCAGTGAGAGGTCCGGGCGCACAGATACGCAGTATTTT
TRBV10-3	.	TRBJ2-3	.	CAISAGRDTQYF	TGTGCCATCAGTGCGGGGAGAGATACGCAGTATTTT
TRBV11-2	.	TRBJ2-4	.	CASSFEGHKNIQYF	TGTGCCAGCAGCTTCGAGGGGCACAAAAACATTCAGTACTTC
TRBV7-2	TRBD2	TRBJ2-1	.	CASSSQGLAGVNEQFF	TGTGCCAGCAGCTCGCAAGGACTAGCGGGAGTGAATGAGCAGTTCTTC
TRBV30	.	TRBJ1-1	.	CAWSLGGDAFF	TGTGCCTGGAGTCTGGGCGGGGACGCTTTCTTT
TRBV19	TRBD2	TRBJ2-1	once	CASSIPSGSYNEQFF	TGTGCCAGTAGTATCCCCAGCGGGAGTTACAATGAGCAGTTCTTC